The present entry profiles one T cell receptor beta chain with its context. The target antigen is unknown. This record comes from a study of siplizumab effects on memory and regulatory T cells. There are 19 residues in the CDR3. Germline CDR1 is MGHRA and CDR2 is YSYEKL. V gave up 0 bases and J gave up 4 bases, with 19 bases separating them. Repertoires were generated with immunoSEQ multiplex PCR, while TCRdb's copy carries only in-frame clones and drops some. The data contain about 94,000 clones, 94% of them seen just once; the ten biggest clones take up roughly 0.3%. Broader study findings: Proliferating siplizumab-culture Treg suppressive function went unconfirmed. Alloreactive clones mapping to unstimulated subsets formed only a minor fraction.

This clonotype was obtained from a human donor in good health. The rearrangement uses TRBV4-1 and TRBJ2-6; the D gene is possibly TRBD2 (5 bases). The material sequenced was non-Treg CD4+ T cells sorted from blood. For the CDR3, the DNA is TGCGCCAGCAGCCAAGATCGCGTGGGAGAGAATTCCGGGGCCAACGTCCTGACTTTC. Translation: CASSQDRVGENSGANVLTF.